Each of the 21 T cell receptor beta chains below was sequenced from the same sample in a study of shared clonotypes between healthy human individuals. Profiling relied on immunoSEQ multiplex PCR, and the TCRdb table lists in-frame clones only, not all of them. The data show 2 million or so clones, approximately 94% seen once. As defined, naive CD8 cells were CD45RO-negative and positively selected for CCR7, with terminally differentiated effector memory CD45RA+ cells excluded. Sample: naive CD8+ T cells sorted from blood. These receptors were collected from a man between 18 and 35 years old in good health.

Regarding this clone: Other DNA sequences from this sample encode an identical CDR3 as well. This sequence joins TRBV27 and TRBJ2-2, with D uncertain. Trimming removed 3 bases at V and 5 bases at J, with 7 bases between. There are 13 residues in the CDR3. Germline loops: CDR1 MNHEY, CDR2 SMNVEV (reference sequence). The CDR3 loop reads CASSLVGTGELFF. As DNA, the CDR3 is TGTGCCAGCAGTTTGGTGGGTACCGGGGAGCTGTTTTTT.

CDR3 region: CASSFPGQMIGEQYF. The CDR3 nucleotides are TGTGCCAGCAGCTTCCCGGGACAGATGATTGGGGAGCAGTACTTC. This chain uses TRBV7-9 with TRBJ2-7; TRBD1 matches 7 bases. V gave up 3 bases and J gave up 7 bases; unmatched junction bases: 12. Germline V gene lookup returns CDR1 SEHNR and CDR2 FQNEAQ (reference sequence). The CDR3 is 15 residues long.

The rearrangement uses TRBV7-2 and TRBJ2-3; 12 nucleotides agree with TRBD2. Germline values: CDR1 SGHTA, CDR2 FQGNSA. CDR3 length: 19 amino acids. V lost 5 bases, J lost 4 bases, and 16 bases stayed unmatched. The CDR3 DNA is TGTGCCAGCAGCCCGAGTTGGCTAGCGGGGGGGCAGGGTTCAGATACGCAGTATTTT. It codes for CASSPSWLAGGQGSDTQYF.

There are a few counts of this clone. Distinct nucleotide sequences in the sample also encode this CDR3. DNA of the CDR3: TGTGCCAGTAGTATCTGGGGAACTGAAGCTTTCTTT. Encoded protein: CASSIWGTEAFF. The V and J genes are TRBV19 and TRBJ1-1, with D uncertain. The CDR3 contains 12 residues. Germline CDR1 LNHDA, CDR2 SQIVND (reference sequence). V lost 3 bases and J lost 5, with 7 bases in between.

V is TRBV18 and J is TRBJ2-1, with 14 bases identical to TRBD2. From germline, CDR1 is KGHSH and CDR2 LQKENI. The CDR3 totals 16 residues. The V gene end was trimmed by 2 bases and the J gene end by 7 bases; junction bases not matched to a gene: 4. The DNA of the CDR3 is TGTGCCAGCTCACCAGAGGGACTAGCGGGAGAGAATGAGCAGTTCTTC. Translating it yields CASSPEGLAGENEQFF.

This chain connects TRBV7-9 to TRBJ2-1; TRBD2 matches at 7 bases. There are 16 residues in the CDR3. Germline assignment: CDR1 SEHNR and CDR2 FQNEAQ (reference sequence). V lost 5 bases to trimming and J lost 9 bases; unmatched junction nucleotides: 16. The CDR3 sequence is CASSPLGGRAGGEQFF. The CDR3 nucleotides read TGTGCCAGCAGCCCCCTGGGAGGGAGGGCAGGCGGTGAGCAGTTCTTC.

As concerns this clone: The sample contains more than one DNA sequence encoding this CDR3. The chain uses TRBV13 and TRBJ2-7, with a weak D call TRBD2 (5 bases). Trimming left V 5 bases short and J 0 bases short, with 8 bases between. The CDR3 has 13 residues. The germline V gene has CDR1 PRHDT and CDR2 FYEKMQ (reference sequence). CDR3 nucleotide sequence: TGTGCCAGCAGCCAAGGGAGCTCCTACGAGCAGTACTTC. It translates to CASSQGSSYEQYF.

This clone was counted a single time. The chain carries TRBV4-1 and TRBJ2-7; D unclear. Trimming shortened V by 2 bases and J by 5 bases, and 16 bases separated the two germline ends. CDR1 MGHRA and CDR2 YSYEKL come from the germline V gene. CDR3 length equals 15 residues. The CDR3 DNA is TGCGCCAGCAGCCAACGGGTTGCTCTGTTAGACGAGCAGTACTTC. It specifies CASSQRVALLDEQYF.

Only one count was recorded for this clone. This chain links TRBV7-9 with TRBJ1-2; tentatively, D is TRBD1 (6 bases). CDR3 length equals 15 residues. Trimming took off 1 base at V and 2 bases at J, with 11 bases between the two ends. CDR1 is SEHNR and CDR2 is FQNEAQ in the germline V gene (reference sequence). The CDR3 nucleotides read TGTGCCAGCAGCTTAGTTGTCGGGGGCAACTATGGCTACACCTTC. The encoded protein is CASSLVVGGNYGYTF.

This chain uses TRBV6-1 with TRBJ1-1; unclear D gene. This CDR3 is built from 13 residues. The V gene's germline CDR1 is MNHNS and CDR2 SASEGT. V lost 3 bases and J 3 bases, leaving 8 bases between the germline ends. DNA of the CDR3: TGTGCCAGCAGTGAGGTGCAGTACACTGAAGCTTTCTTT. It specifies CASSEVQYTEAFF.

The rearrangement links TRBV30 to TRBJ2-2, with D possibly called TRBD1 or TRBD2 (6 bases each). This CDR3 region has 14 residues. The V gene lost 3 bases and the J gene lost 5 bases, with 13 bases spanning the gap. The V gene's germline CDR1 is GTSNPN and CDR2 SVGIG (reference sequence). CDR3 sequence: CAWRVGGGTGELFF. CDR3 bases: TGTGCCTGGAGAGTCGGGGGCGGGACCGGGGAGCTGTTTTTT.

Written as DNA, the CDR3 is TGTGCCAGTAGCCTAGGGAGCAGCCTTTTGAATGAAAAACTGTTTTTT. As protein: CASSLGSSLLNEKLFF. This rearrangement joins TRBV19 to TRBJ1-4; D is undetermined. This CDR3 comprises 16 residues. From germline, CDR1 is LNHDA and CDR2 SQIVND (reference sequence). Trimming took off 6 bases at V and 5 bases at J, with 19 bases between the two ends.

The chain joins TRBV2 to TRBJ1-4; 9 bases map to TRBD1. The length of the CDR3 is 18 residues. Germline V gives CDR1 SNHLY, CDR2 FYNNEI. J was trimmed by 0 bases and V by 6 bases; bases with no gene match: 11. This chain's CDR3 is CASSYSGTGFPTNEKLFF. The CDR3 DNA reads TGTGCCAGCAGCTACTCCGGGACAGGGTTCCCAACTAATGAAAAACTGTTTTTT.

V and J are TRBV5-6 and TRBJ2-7; a possible D gene is TRBD1 (6 bases). Between the trimmed V and J ends, which lost 2 bases and 4 bases, there was a span of 16 bases. This CDR3 comprises 15 residues. CDR1 is SGHDT and CDR2 is YYEEEE in the germline V gene. The CDR3 protein is CASSFGGLVGYEQYF. CDR3 sequence (DNA): TGTGCCAGCAGCTTTGGGGGCCTCGTGGGGTACGAGCAGTACTTC. Full variable domain (outside the CDR3, taken from reference TRBV5-6 and TRBJ2-7): DAGVTQSPTHLIKTRGQQVTLRCSPKSGHDTVSWYQQALGQGPQFIFQYYEEEERQRGNFPDRFSGHQFPNYSSELNVNALLLGDSALYLCASSFGGLVGYEQYFGPGTRLTVT.

To note about this clone: The same CDR3 also results from other DNA sequences found in this sample. The chain has TRBV6-5 and TRBJ2-7; D call uncertain. Germline V CDR1 and CDR2: MNHEY, SVGAGI. V lost 0 bases and J 0 bases, leaving 3 bases between the germline ends. The CDR3 has 13 residues. The CDR3: CASSYSASYEQYF. The CDR3 coding sequence is TGTGCCAGCAGTTACTCGGCCTCCTACGAGCAGTACTTC.

This clone was counted a single time. This chain joins TRBV6-5 and TRBJ2-3; 7 nucleotides line up with TRBD2. Germline CDR1 reads MNHEY; CDR2 reads SVGAGI. This CDR3 is 15 amino acids long. V dropped 6 bases and J dropped 6; count of bases not matched to a gene: 12. CDR3: CASSMSGEGMDTQYF. In nucleotides, the CDR3 is TGTGCCAGCAGCATGAGCGGGGAGGGCATGGATACGCAGTATTTT.

This rearrangement joins TRBV19 to TRBJ2-1, with unresolved D. The length of the CDR3 is 15 residues. The V and J ends lost 3 bases and 0 bases respectively, with 9 bases between them. CDR1 and CDR2 (germline): LNHDA, SQIVND (reference sequence). CDR3 sequence reads: CASSIVAGSYNEQFF. CDR3 bases: TGTGCCAGTAGTATCGTAGCAGGCTCCTACAATGAGCAGTTCTTC.

This clone was recorded once. This chain uses TRBV5-6 with TRBJ1-1; TRBD1 matches at 9 bases. Trimming removed 3 bases from V and 10 bases from J; junction bases left unmatched: 10. CDR1 is SGHDT, CDR2 YYEEEE, per germline. This CDR3 is built from 14 residues. CDR3 DNA sequence: TGTGCCAGCAGCTATGGACAGGGGAACTTGGTAGCTTTCTTT. Its translation is CASSYGQGNLVAFF.

This chain links TRBV19 with TRBJ2-7, with TRBD2 matching 7 bases. Germline-derived CDR1 and CDR2 are LNHDA and SQIVND (reference sequence). The ends lost 5 bases at V and 4 bases at J; junction bases unmatched: 11. There are 15 residues in the CDR3. The CDR3 bases are TGTGCCAGTAGTCCCGGACTAGGTTTGGTTTACGAGCAGTACTTC. Translated, it gives CASSPGLGLVYEQYF.

Here the CDR3 reads CASSSPGSQETQYF. DNA for the CDR3: TGTGCCAGCAGCTCACCGGGGTCCCAAGAGACCCAGTACTTC. The chain employs TRBV6-5 and TRBJ2-5; D might be TRBD2 (5 bases). Trimming took 6 bases from V and 1 from J, leaving 12 bases between them. The germline V gene encodes CDR1 MNHEY and CDR2 SVGAGI. The CDR3 is 14 residues long.

In its sample, this clone was seen once. The V and J genes are TRBV9 and TRBJ2-7; D may be TRBD1 (5 bases). The germline V gene has CDR1 SGDLS and CDR2 YYNGEE. The ends were cut back, 0 bases at V and 9 bases at J, with 22 bases in the middle. The CDR3 runs 16 residues. CDR3 coding DNA: TGTGCCAGCAGCGTAGCGGAGTCAGGGTTGGTTTTTGCGCAGTACTTC. Encoded protein: CASSVAESGLVFAQYF.